The 30 T cell receptor beta chains reported below all come from one sample, sequenced in a study of T cell responses to AZD1222 COVID-19 vaccine. Produced via immunoSEQ multiplex PCR; TCRdb's table is partial and in-frame only. The table records some 60,000 clones, 80% to 90% of them present only once. Source: peripheral blood, taken 28 days after the second AZD1222 dose. These receptor sequences come from an adult who received the AZD1222 COVID-19 vaccine.

This rearrangement joins TRBV6-5 to TRBJ2-1, with unresolved D. Germline CDR1 reads MNHEY; CDR2 reads SVGAGI. Deletions cut 7 bases from V and 1 base from J, with 14 bases between. The CDR3 spans 15 residues. The CDR3 coding sequence is TGTGCCAGCATTCCGACCCATAGGTCCTACAATGAGCAGTTCTTC. It encodes CASIPTHRSYNEQFF.

Worth noting for this clone: Germline is not matched at one junction end, which may reflect a read error. V and J are TRBV11-1 and TRBJ1-1; D uncertain. The CDR3 is 14 amino acids. CDR1 is SGHAT, CDR2 FQDESV, per germline (reference sequence). The DNA for the CDR3 is TGTGCCAGCAGCGTAGCGGGCGCGAGGACTGAAGCTTTCTTT. Translated, it gives CASSVAGARTEAFF.

The gene calls are TRBV18 and TRBJ2-7; the match to TRBD2 covers 9 bases. V shed 6 bases and J 3 bases; nucleotides not matched to a gene: 15. CDR1 and CDR2 from the germline V gene are KGHSH and LQKENI. The CDR3 runs to 17 residues. CDR3 residues: CASSPNSGSTIFYEQYF. CDR3 nucleotide sequence: TGTGCCAGCTCCCCAAATAGCGGGAGCACCATCTTCTACGAGCAGTACTTC.

The chain employs TRBV29-1 and TRBJ1-1, with D uncertain. The CDR3 loop spans 11 amino acids. Germline CDR1 SQVTM, CDR2 ANQGSEA. V was pared by 6 bases and J by 0 bases, with 5 bases between. As DNA, the CDR3 is TGCAGCGTCTCGTTGAACACTGAAGCTTTCTTT. Translation gives CSVSLNTEAFF.

This CDR3 is CASSESSGGAGGRDEQYF. The CDR3, as DNA: TGCGCCAGCAGTGAGTCAAGCGGTGGCGCAGGGGGGAGGGACGAGCAGTACTTC. V is TRBV10-2 and J is TRBJ2-7; D may match TRBD1 or TRBD2 (7 bases each). CDR1 is WSHSY, CDR2 SAAADI, per germline. The CDR3 extends over 18 amino acids. Trimming left V 0 bases short and J 5 bases short, with 23 bases between.

V and J are TRBV12-5 and TRBJ2-7, with 7 bases identical to TRBD1. V gave up 6 bases and J gave up 0 bases; unmatched junction bases: 8. CDR1 and CDR2 (germline): LGHNT, FRNRAP. The CDR3 runs to 15 residues. This CDR3 reads CASGGRDRNSYEQYF. The CDR3 region has the DNA TGTGCTAGTGGCGGACGGGACAGAAACTCCTACGAGCAGTACTTC.

The chain recombines TRBV5-6 with TRBJ2-5; D may be TRBD1 or TRBD2 (5 bases each). Looked up from germline, CDR1 is SGHDT and CDR2 is YYEEEE. Trimming stripped 2 bases from V and 2 bases from J, with 10 bases between. The CDR3 spans 14 residues. The CDR3 DNA sequence: TGTGCCAGCAGCTTCCGGGACCTACAAGAGACCCAGTACTTC. Translated: CASSFRDLQETQYF.

V usage is TRBV6-2 or TRBV6-3 and J usage is TRBJ2-7; D is uncertain. Germline V gene sequence: CDR1 MNHEY, CDR2 SVGEGT. The CDR3 sequence is 16 residues long. The germline V and J ends were trimmed by 2 bases and 0 bases, with 14 bases remaining between them. This CDR3 reads CASSYQGRVSSYEQYF. CDR3 DNA sequence: TGTGCCAGCAGTTACCAAGGACGGGTAAGCTCCTACGAGCAGTACTTC.

The CDR3 region has the DNA TGTGCCTCTTTGTTAGCGGGAGGCCGGGGCGATGAGCAGTTCTTC. This gives the protein CASLLAGGRGDEQFF. The chain links TRBV5-4 to TRBJ2-1, with 10 bases aligning to TRBD2. The length of the CDR3 is 15 residues. V shed 10 bases and J 8 bases; nucleotides not matched to a gene: 15. From germline, CDR1 is SGHNT and CDR2 YYREEE (reference sequence).

This sequence joins TRBV7-2 and TRBJ2-4, with 8 bases fitting TRBD2. The J segment lost 1 base and the V segment lost 5 bases, leaving 7 bases of the junction unmatched. The CDR3 contains 16 residues. CDR1 SGHTA and CDR2 FQGNSA come from the germline V gene. The CDR3: CASSPGTSTAKNIQYF. The CDR3 nucleotides read TGTGCCAGCAGCCCAGGGACTAGTACGGCCAAAAACATTCAGTACTTC.

V is TRBV5-1 and J is TRBJ2-5, with D perhaps matching TRBD1 or TRBD2 (5 bases each). Trimming left V 5 bases short and J 4 bases short, with 9 bases between. Germline CDR1 and CDR2: SGHRS and YFSETQ. There are 12 residues in the CDR3. This CDR3 is CASSYGGETQYF. The DNA of the CDR3 is TGCGCCAGCAGTTATGGGGGAGAGACCCAGTACTTC. Based on the CDR3 plus reference TRBV5-1 and TRBJ2-5, the full variable domain is KAGVTQTPRYLIKTRGQQVTLSCSPISGHRSVSWYQQTPGQGLQFLFEYFSETQRNKGNFPGRFSGRQFSNSRSEMNVSTLELGDSALYLCASSYGGETQYFGPGTRLLVL.

This clone was seen only once. V is TRBV15 and J is TRBJ2-1, with TRBD1 identical over 8 bases. Unmatched junction bases numbered 0, after V lost 0 bases and J lost 2 bases. The CDR3 contains 15 residues. Germline CDR1 is LNHNV and CDR2 is YYDKDF (reference sequence). CDR3 sequence reads: CATSRETGAYNEQFF. CDR3 coding DNA: TGTGCCACCAGCAGAGAGACAGGGGCCTACAATGAGCAGTTCTTC.

The table lists this clone with a count of one. The chain employs TRBV13 and TRBJ1-1, with a weak D call TRBD1 (5 bases). Germline-derived CDR1 and CDR2 are PRHDT and FYEKMQ (reference sequence). The CDR3 has 14 residues. Trimming removed 3 bases from V and 2 bases from J, with 10 bases in between. In nucleotides, the CDR3 is TGTGCCAGCAGCTTGGGACTACGTAACACTGAAGCTTTCTTT. Protein product: CASSLGLRNTEAFF.

V gene TRBV10-3 combines with J gene TRBJ2-2; TRBD1 agrees at 7 bases. Trimming cost V 4 bases and J 6 bases; bases outside gene matches: 8. The CDR3 loop spans 15 amino acids. In germline, CDR1 is ENHRY, CDR2 SYGVKD. The CDR3 bases are TGTGCCATCAGTGGAGGGGGCAGGGGAGCCGGGGAGCTGTTTTTT. As protein: CAISGGGRGAGELFF.

CDR3 coding DNA: TGTGCCAGCAGCTCGCTTGGGGGGCGGAAAGATACGCAGTATTTT. Its translation is CASSSLGGRKDTQYF. This sequence joins TRBV7-6 and TRBJ2-3, with D possibly being TRBD1 or TRBD2 (6 bases each). The CDR3 runs to 15 residues. CDR1 and CDR2 from the germline V gene are SGHVS and FNYEAQ. V shed 4 bases and J shed 5 bases, with 16 bases lying between them.

The V and J genes are TRBV6-4 and TRBJ1-1; D gene ambiguous. CDR1 and CDR2 from the germline V gene are MRHNA and SNTAGT. V lost 2 bases to trimming and J lost 9 bases, with 10 bases between them. The CDR3 has 12 residues. The CDR3 loop reads CASSDRSSKAFF. CDR3 coding DNA: TGTGCCAGCAGTGACAGGAGCAGCAAAGCTTTCTTT.

The rearrangement uses TRBV20-1 and TRBJ2-1; D is unresolved. The CDR3 extends over 11 amino acids. V lost 3 bases to trimming and J lost 4 bases, with 4 bases between them. CDR1 and CDR2 from the germline V gene are DFQATT and SNEGSKA (reference sequence). CDR3 region: CSARFYNEQFF. CDR3 DNA: TGCAGTGCTAGGTTTTACAATGAGCAGTTCTTC.

The J gene is TRBJ1-2, the V gene TRBV5-6; D not certain. V was cut by 4 bases and J by 8 bases, with 15 bases left in between. Germline V lookup: CDR1 SGHDT, CDR2 YYEEEE. This CDR3 comprises 13 residues. CDR3 DNA sequence: TGTGCCAGCAGCCTCGGAGCGGACGTGGGCTACACCTTC. Its protein product is CASSLGADVGYTF.

The V and J genes are TRBV25-1 and TRBJ1-4; possible D gene TRBD1, 6 bases. The germline gives CDR1 MGHDK, CDR2 SYGVNS. V lost 3 bases and J 6 bases, leaving 14 bases between the germline ends. CDR3 length: 15 residues. In nucleotides, the CDR3 is TGTGCCAGCAGTGAGGAGGGGGTTGGTCATGAAAAACTGTTTTTT. Translated: CASSEEGVGHEKLFF.

This clone was detected only a few times. This chain connects TRBV27 to TRBJ2-7; D is ambiguous. The CDR3 covers 13 residues. Trimming pared 2 bases from V and 4 bases from J, leaving 9 bases between. CDR1 MNHEY and CDR2 SMNVEV come from the germline V gene (reference sequence). CDR3 in DNA: TGTGCCAGCAGTTTAAAGTTTAGGTACGAGCAGTACTTC. It specifies CASSLKFRYEQYF.

The table lists this clone with a count of one. The chain is built from TRBV13 and TRBJ2-2; the match to TRBD2 covers 12 bases. This CDR3 has 16 amino acids. Germline CDR1 and CDR2: PRHDT and FYEKMQ (reference sequence). V dropped 5 bases and J dropped 4; count of bases not matched to a gene: 5. CDR3 bases: TGTGCCAGCAGCCTCGGACTAGCGGGGTCCACCGGGGAGCTGTTTTTT. This sequence encodes CASSLGLAGSTGELFF. The full variable domain, completed using reference TRBV13 and TRBJ2-2, is AAGVIQSPRHLIKEKRETATLKCYPIPRHDTVYWYQQGPGQDPQFLISFYEKMQSDKGSIPDRFSAQQFSDYHSELNMSSLELGDSALYFCASSLGLAGSTGELFFGEGSRLTVL.

The chain is built from TRBV2 and TRBJ1-1, with D unresolved. Germline CDR1 reads SNHLY; CDR2 reads FYNNEI. The ends were cut back, 4 bases at V and 5 bases at J, with 14 bases in the middle. There are 14 residues in the CDR3. CDR3 in amino acids: CASSVKGSYTEAFF. The CDR3 DNA follows: TGTGCCAGCAGTGTCAAGGGTTCCTATACTGAAGCTTTCTTT.

The chain recombines TRBV29-1 with TRBJ2-2, with 7 bases that match TRBD2. Germline CDR1 SQVTM, CDR2 ANQGSEA. Unmatched junction bases numbered 2, after V lost 5 bases and J lost 5 bases. The CDR3 length is 12 residues. The CDR3 is CSVSGNTGELFF. CDR3 sequence (DNA): TGCAGCGTTAGCGGGAATACCGGGGAGCTGTTTTTT.

The chain employs TRBV29-1 and TRBJ1-3, with D unclear. Germline assignment: CDR1 SQVTM and CDR2 ANQGSEA. V was clipped by 7 bases and J by 0 bases, with 10 bases between them. CDR3 length: 13 amino acids. Here the CDR3 DNA reads TGCAGCGGGACCATGAGCTCTGGAAACACCATATATTTT. Protein sequence: CSGTMSSGNTIYF.

This rearrangement joins TRBV5-5 to TRBJ1-5; the D gene is possibly TRBD1 (6 bases). Germline loops: CDR1 SGHKS, CDR2 YYEKEE (reference sequence). The length of the CDR3 is 15 residues. V was pared by 0 bases and J by 0 bases, with 7 bases between. The CDR3: CASSLAGDSNQPQHF. The CDR3 DNA reads as TGTGCCAGCAGCTTGGCAGGGGATAGCAATCAGCCCCAGCATTTT.

This chain links TRBV30 with TRBJ2-7; a possible D gene is TRBD1 (5 bases). This CDR3 comprises 14 residues. Germline V gene lookup returns CDR1 GTSNPN and CDR2 SVGIG (reference sequence). V was trimmed by 2 bases and J by 0 bases, leaving 11 bases between them. The CDR3 nucleotides are TGTGCCTGGAGTCACAGGACATTCTCCTACGAGCAGTACTTC. Its translation is CAWSHRTFSYEQYF.

The J gene is TRBJ1-3, the V gene TRBV2; weak D call: TRBD1 (5 bases). CDR1 and CDR2 from the germline V gene are SNHLY and FYNNEI. With 8 bases removed from V and 4 bases from J, the gap between germline ends came to 12 bases. This CDR3 region has 13 residues. CDR3 DNA: TGTGCCAGCGGGGACTTTAGCGGAAACACCATATATTTT. Amino acid sequence: CASGDFSGNTIYF.

This chain connects TRBV10-3 to TRBJ1-3; D possibly corresponds to TRBD1 (5 bases). Germline CDR1 is ENHRY and CDR2 is SYGVKD. The CDR3 runs to 14 residues. Deletions cut 6 bases from V and 1 base from J, with 10 bases between. The CDR3 here is CAIRPQGSGNTIYF. Written as DNA, the CDR3 is TGTGCCATCAGACCCCAGGGTTCTGGAAACACCATATATTTT.

The chain carries TRBV7-9 and TRBJ2-2, with TRBD2 matching 8 bases. CDR3 size: 16 residues. Germline V CDR1 and CDR2: SEHNR, FQNEAQ (reference sequence). Unmatched junction bases numbered 9, after V lost 5 bases and J lost 4 bases. The CDR3 is CASSPPSGSITGELFF. In DNA form, the CDR3 reads TGTGCCAGCAGCCCCCCGAGCGGGAGTATCACCGGGGAGCTGTTTTTT.

This sequence joins TRBV19 and TRBJ1-2, with D perhaps matching TRBD1 (5 bases). This CDR3 has 15 amino acids. The germline V and J ends were trimmed by 3 bases and 7 bases, with 18 bases remaining between them. Germline V gene sequence: CDR1 LNHDA, CDR2 SQIVND (reference sequence). The CDR3 coding sequence is TGTGCCAGTAGTATGGCACAGGTCAAGAGCTCTGGCTACACCTTC. It is translated as CASSMAQVKSSGYTF.